The clone carrying this T cell receptor (beta chain) was detected once. The data were obtained in a study of Ad26.COV2.S vaccination and SARS-CoV-2 variants. This table comes from immunoSEQ multiplex PCR, and its TCRdb copy is limited to in-frame clones, with some not included. Among about 420,000 clones listed, approximately 90% were seen once. The CDR3 consists of 14 residues. CDR1 and CDR2 (germline): MNHNS, SASEGT. Trimming cost V 2 bases and J 8 bases, with 10 bases left between them. The treatment was: around 19 received Ad26.COV2.S at low or high dose, single or two shots; roughly five received placebo; per-sample allocation not given. Sampling occurred on day 63 after the first vaccine or placebo injection.

This clonotype originated in a person between 18 and 59 years old who received the Ad26.COV2.S COVID-19 vaccine or a placebo. Sequenced material: peripheral blood, taken in a trial of Ad26.COV2.S vaccine versus placebo. J is TRBJ1-6 and V is TRBV6-1; D gene ambiguous. The CDR3 here is CASSEITNYSPLHF. CDR3 nucleotides: TGTGCCAGCAGTGAAATTACGAACTATTCACCCCTCCACTTT.